These T cell receptor beta chains were read from a single sample in a study of patients and donors after allogeneic stem cell transplantation. TCRdb analysed the RT-PCR reads with MiXCR anew, one entry per CDR3 protein. The repertoire consists of hundreds of thousands of distinct CDR3 sequences, with under 20% occurring once and the leading ten covering roughly 7%. The sequenced sample was blood, either unsorted or a sorted T cell fraction (not recorded which). The source of these receptors is a human donor who was either an allogeneic HSCT recipient or a stem cell or donor lymphocyte infusion donor (not recorded which). It is not recorded whose cells these are; they may come from a transplant donor. The CDR3 runs from the conserved cysteine through the conserved F or W. The order of the fields is D gene, clone size, V gene, J gene, CDR3 protein, CDR3 DNA. D genes are given only for firm matches. The size entry is marked missing in some rows and otherwise reads once, few, many or a size class.

D gene: .
clone size: .
V gene: TRBV19
J gene: TRBJ2-5
CDR3 protein: CASSIGLGGRETQYF
CDR3 DNA: TGTGCCAGTAGTATAGGCCTCGGGGGACGGGAGACCCAGTACTTC

D gene: .
clone size: .
V gene: TRBV4-2
J gene: TRBJ2-1
CDR3 protein: CASSTGPNEQFF
CDR3 DNA: TGTGCCAGCAGCACGGGTCCTAATGAGCAGTTCTTC

D gene: .
clone size: .
V gene: TRBV7-3
J gene: TRBJ2-3
CDR3 protein: CASSLDHTDTQYF
CDR3 DNA: TGTGCCAGCAGCTTAGACCACACAGATACGCAGTATTTT

D gene: TRBD2
clone size: few
V gene: TRBV9
J gene: TRBJ2-1
CDR3 protein: CASSVTSESYNEQFF
CDR3 DNA: TGTGCCAGCAGCGTAACTAGCGAATCTTACAATGAGCAGTTCTTC

D gene: .
clone size: few
V gene: TRBV7-2
J gene: TRBJ1-2
CDR3 protein: CASSLVGEGGYTF
CDR3 DNA: TGTGCCAGCAGCTTAGTAGGGGAGGGTGGCTACACCTTC

D gene: TRBD1
clone size: few
V gene: TRBV12-3/TRBV12-4
J gene: TRBJ2-6
CDR3 protein: CASSLAGGPGANVLTF
CDR3 DNA: TGTGCCAGCAGTTTAGCAGGGGGCCCTGGGGCCAACGTCCTGACTTTC

D gene: .
clone size: .
V gene: TRBV4-1
J gene: TRBJ1-2
CDR3 protein: CASSPDGGRDYGYTF
CDR3 DNA: TGCGCCAGCAGCCCCGATGGGGGGCGAGACTATGGCTACACCTTC

D gene: TRBD2
clone size: many
V gene: TRBV12-3/TRBV12-4
J gene: TRBJ2-3
CDR3 protein: CASSPGLAGGATDTQYF
CDR3 DNA: TGTGCCAGCAGCCCGGGACTAGCGGGAGGAGCGACAGATACGCAGTATTTT

D gene: .
clone size: .
V gene: TRBV12-3/TRBV12-4
J gene: TRBJ1-6
CDR3 protein: CASGGGHTRPLHF
CDR3 DNA: TGTGCCAGCGGGGGGGGGCACACCCGACCCCTCCACTTT

D gene: TRBD1
clone size: .
V gene: TRBV7-9
J gene: TRBJ1-1
CDR3 protein: CASSPRTGENTEAFF
CDR3 DNA: TGTGCCAGCAGCCCTAGGACAGGGGAGAACACTGAAGCTTTCTTT

D gene: .
clone size: .
V gene: TRBV29-1
J gene: TRBJ1-5
CDR3 protein: CSVGSGSAAYQPQHF
CDR3 DNA: TGCAGCGTTGGTAGTGGGTCCGCTGCTTACCAGCCCCAGCATTTT

D gene: .
clone size: .
V gene: TRBV4-1
J gene: TRBJ2-1
CDR3 protein: CASSQDGPGFGDEQFF
CDR3 DNA: TGCGCCAGCAGCCAAGATGGGCCGGGTTTTGGGGATGAGCAGTTCTTC

D gene: .
clone size: .
V gene: TRBV7-6
J gene: TRBJ2-3
CDR3 protein: CASSPDRLAQYF
CDR3 DNA: TGTGCCAGCAGCCCCGACAGATTGGCGCAGTATTTT

D gene: .
clone size: many
V gene: TRBV20-1
J gene: TRBJ2-1
CDR3 protein: CSAPDKRSYNEQFF
CDR3 DNA: TGCAGTGCCCCGGACAAACGCTCCTACAATGAGCAGTTCTTC

D gene: TRBD1
clone size: .
V gene: TRBV6-1
J gene: TRBJ2-7
CDR3 protein: CASSRINRGKVYEQYF
CDR3 DNA: TGTGCCAGCAGTCGGATCAACAGGGGTAAGGTCTACGAGCAGTACTTC

D gene: TRBD1
clone size: few
V gene: TRBV10-3
J gene: TRBJ1-5
CDR3 protein: CAISGKDRGLNQPQHF
CDR3 DNA: TGTGCCATCAGTGGTAAGGACAGGGGTCTAAATCAGCCCCAGCATTTT

D gene: .
clone size: .
V gene: TRBV14
J gene: TRBJ2-1
CDR3 protein: CASSQQEFYSNEQFF
CDR3 DNA: TGTGCCAGCAGCCAACAGGAATTTTATAGCAATGAGCAGTTCTTC

D gene: .
clone size: .
V gene: TRBV15
J gene: TRBJ1-2
CDR3 protein: CATSRDGLAGGYTF
CDR3 DNA: TGTGCCACCAGCAGAGATGGACTGGCTGGCGGCTACACCTTC

D gene: .
clone size: .
V gene: TRBV9
J gene: TRBJ2-3
CDR3 protein: CASSPQETSTDTQYF
CDR3 DNA: TGTGCCAGCAGCCCACAGGAAACTAGCACAGATACGCAGTATTTT

D gene: .
clone size: .
V gene: TRBV5-6
J gene: TRBJ2-3
CDR3 protein: CASSQIPDTQYF
CDR3 DNA: TGTGCCAGCAGCCAGATTCCAGATACGCAGTATTTT

D gene: .
clone size: .
V gene: TRBV5-1
J gene: TRBJ2-3
CDR3 protein: CASSFPPADTQYF
CDR3 DNA: TGCGCCAGCAGCTTCCCTCCGGCTGATACGCAGTATTTT

D gene: .
clone size: few
V gene: TRBV18
J gene: TRBJ2-1
CDR3 protein: CASSPLSPSSYNEQFF
CDR3 DNA: TGTGCCAGCTCACCGCTGTCACCCAGCTCCTACAATGAGCAGTTCTTC

D gene: TRBD2
clone size: few
V gene: TRBV4-1
J gene: TRBJ2-1
CDR3 protein: CASSQPRTSGTGVQFF
CDR3 DNA: TGCGCCAGCAGCCAACCTCGGACTAGCGGTACCGGGGTGCAGTTCTTC

D gene: TRBD1
clone size: few
V gene: TRBV10-3
J gene: TRBJ1-3
CDR3 protein: CATEGDYRGRSGNTIYF
CDR3 DNA: TGTGCCACTGAGGGCGACTACAGGGGGCGGTCTGGAAACACCATATATTTT

D gene: TRBD1
clone size: many
V gene: TRBV7-8
J gene: TRBJ2-2
CDR3 protein: CASSSTGQGWSPGELFF
CDR3 DNA: TGTGCCAGCAGCTCAACCGGACAGGGATGGTCCCCCGGGGAGCTGTTTTTT

D gene: TRBD2
clone size: .
V gene: TRBV7-9
J gene: TRBJ2-7
CDR3 protein: CASSSGRQTYEQYF
CDR3 DNA: TGTGCCAGCTCTAGCGGGAGGCAGACCTACGAGCAGTACTTC

D gene: .
clone size: many
V gene: TRBV9
J gene: TRBJ1-6
CDR3 protein: CASSVRSGNNSPLHF
CDR3 DNA: TGTGCCAGCAGCGTAAGGAGTGGAAATAATTCACCCCTCCACTTT

D gene: TRBD2
clone size: .
V gene: TRBV4-1
J gene: TRBJ2-3
CDR3 protein: CASSHTSGKMVVLNTQYF
CDR3 DNA: TGCGCCAGCAGCCACACTAGCGGGAAGATGGTCGTGCTTAATACGCAGTATTTT

D gene: TRBD1
clone size: .
V gene: TRBV18
J gene: TRBJ1-5
CDR3 protein: CASSPRDREPQHF
CDR3 DNA: TGTGCCAGCTCACCACGGGACAGAGAGCCCCAGCATTTT

D gene: .
clone size: few
V gene: TRBV6-1
J gene: TRBJ1-2
CDR3 protein: CASSKKQGLEGYTF
CDR3 DNA: TGTGCCAGCAGTAAAAAACAGGGATTAGAGGGCTACACCTTC

D gene: .
clone size: few
V gene: TRBV12-3/TRBV12-4
J gene: TRBJ2-7
CDR3 protein: CASSTGLVGEQYF
CDR3 DNA: TGTGCCAGCAGTACTGGGCTAGTTGGCGAGCAGTACTTC